The 6 T cell receptor beta chains listed next were all sequenced from one sample in a study of blood T cell repertoires in COVID-19. Some clones are missing from TCRdb's copy, which holds only in-frame ones; the method was immunoSEQ multiplex PCR. The sample has roughly 170,000 clones; roughly nine tenths are singletons. Sequencing input: peripheral blood. These receptors all stem from a man aged 70 or older with active or convalescent COVID-19.

The chain couples TRBV5-5 to TRBJ1-1; 8 nucleotides agree with TRBD1. The CDR3 spans 17 residues. V shed 3 bases and J 1 base; nucleotides not matched to a gene: 11. CDR1 and CDR2 from the germline V gene are SGHKS and YYEKEE (reference sequence). The CDR3 protein is CASSYLPLDRGNTEAFF. In DNA, the CDR3 is TGTGCCAGCAGCTACCTCCCTCTTGACAGGGGGAACACTGAAGCTTTCTTT.

The rearrangement uses TRBV28 and TRBJ1-5; the match to TRBD1 covers 10 bases. This CDR3 is 18 amino acids long. Germline loops: CDR1 MDHEN, CDR2 SYDVKM. V trimming: 5 bases; J trimming: 0 bases; junction bases outside the gene matches: 10. The CDR3 region has the DNA TGTGCCAGCAGTCCGTCCGGGACAGGGGAAGATAGCAATCAGCCCCAGCATTTT. This gives the protein CASSPSGTGEDSNQPQHF.

The V call is TRBV11-1, the J call TRBJ2-7, with TRBD1 identical over 9 bases. Unmatched junction bases numbered 5, after V lost 5 bases and J lost 3 bases. The germline CDR1 and CDR2 sequences are SGHAT and FQDESV (reference sequence). The CDR3 consists of 14 residues. The CDR3 sequence is CASSQNRGHYEQYF. The CDR3 nucleotides are TGTGCCAGCAGCCAGAACAGGGGGCACTACGAGCAGTACTTC.

There are many counts of this clone. J is TRBJ1-5 and V is TRBV4-1; unclear D gene. Germline CDR1 is MGHRA and CDR2 is YSYEKL. The CDR3 spans 15 residues. V lost 0 bases to trimming and J lost 7 bases, with 13 bases between them. As DNA, the CDR3 is TGCGCCAGCAGCCAAGAGACCGGGAGAGGGCAGCCCCAGCATTTT. Its translation: CASSQETGRGQPQHF.

The V call is TRBV7-2, the J call TRBJ1-2; weak D call: TRBD1 (5 bases). The V gene lost 0 bases and the J gene lost 6 bases, with 14 bases spanning the gap. This CDR3 has 15 residues. Germline loops: CDR1 SGHTA, CDR2 FQGNSA. The CDR3 DNA reads TGTGCCAGCAGCTTAGCCGCCCTGGGACTCAATGGCTACACCTTC. Amino acid sequence: CASSLAALGLNGYTF.

CDR3 bases: TGTGCCAGCAGCGCACAGGGGGCGCGTGATTCACCCCTCCACTTT. Its translation is CASSAQGARDSPLHF. The V gene is TRBV7-2, the J gene TRBJ1-6; 9 bases line up with TRBD1. The V and J ends lost 5 bases and 8 bases, in that order; junction bases with no gene match: 7. The CDR3 is 15 residues long. Per the germline V gene, CDR1 is SGHTA and CDR2 is FQGNSA.